Sequencing of this T cell receptor beta chain was carried out in a study of cytomegalovirus exposure and HLA in healthy donors. Study-level background: Both the 120 or so validation repertoires and the roughly 640 first-cohort repertoires used the same platform, as reported by a later analysis. Study-level results: In vitro data verified three CMV-associated chains as specific for CMV antigens. Subsequent analysis showed first-cohort TCR clusters tending to co-occur in 120 validation repertoires.

Measured with immunoSEQ multiplex PCR; TCRdb has only the in-frame clones, and not every one. The table lists around 350,000 clones, 75% to 90% of them singletons. There are a few counts of this clone. Its antigen is unidentified. This sample also contains other DNA sequences that code for the same CDR3. The CDR3 consists of 10 residues. Trimming removed 6 bases at V and 6 bases at J, with 6 bases between. Germline CDR1 and CDR2: SNHLY and FYNNEI. The sample was PBMCs. The chain couples TRBV2 to TRBJ2-7; D perhaps matches TRBD2 (6 bases). The source of this sequence is a woman younger than 30 in good health and CMV-seronegative. The CDR3: CASRGLEQYF. The DNA of the CDR3 is TGTGCCAGCAGGGGACTCGAGCAGTACTTC.